This T cell receptor (beta chain) was sequenced during a study of blood T cell repertoires in COVID-19. Study as a whole: Sites in the United States, Italy and Spain provided acute and convalescent COVID-19 samples. PBMCs, B-cell-depleted T cells, or T cells provided the cDNA or gDNA that made up the material.

This CDR3 has 15 residues. With 1 base clipped from V and 2 bases from J, the junction kept 3 bases outside the gene matches. Germline values: CDR1 SEHNR, CDR2 FQNEAQ (reference sequence). How the authors handled the data: Nucleated cell number was recorded as an estimate derived from reference gene primer amplification. Assay: immunoSEQ multiplex PCR; the TCRdb copy retains only in-frame clones and omits some. V, J and clone size derive from that table, while D and trimming were established from the DNA sequence. The table lists 130,000 to 150,000 clones, around 81% of them singletons. The chain uses TRBV7-9 and TRBJ2-5; 8 bases line up with TRBD1. The clonotype comes from a human donor in a cohort sampled during active COVID-19. Sequencing was carried out using peripheral blood. DNA for the CDR3: TGTGCCAGCAGCTTAGACCGGACAGGGCAAGAGACCCAGTACTTC. It encodes CASSLDRTGQETQYF.